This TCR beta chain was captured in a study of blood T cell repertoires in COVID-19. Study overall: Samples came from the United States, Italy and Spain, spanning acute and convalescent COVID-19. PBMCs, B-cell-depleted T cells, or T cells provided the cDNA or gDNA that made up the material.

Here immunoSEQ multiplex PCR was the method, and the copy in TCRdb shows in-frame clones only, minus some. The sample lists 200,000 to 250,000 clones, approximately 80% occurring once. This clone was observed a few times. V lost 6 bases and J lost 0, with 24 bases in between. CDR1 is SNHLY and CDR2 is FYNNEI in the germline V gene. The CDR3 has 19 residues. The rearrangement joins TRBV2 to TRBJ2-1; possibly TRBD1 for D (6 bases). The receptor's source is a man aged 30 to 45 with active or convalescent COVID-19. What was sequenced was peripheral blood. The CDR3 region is CASSRRPFLQGSSYNEQFF. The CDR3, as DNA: TGTGCCAGCAGCCGAAGACCCTTCCTCCAGGGGAGCTCCTACAATGAGCAGTTCTTC.